A single sample is the source of the 20 T cell receptor beta chains below, sequenced in a study of control samples from healthy donors and cancer patients. Generated by immunoSEQ multiplex PCR, the TCRdb table keeps only in-frame clones and is missing some. The sample shows 350,000 to 450,000 clones, approximately 92% of them seen only once. Sequenced material: PBMCs. Source of these receptors: a man aged 40-55 years with head and neck cancer.

V and J are TRBV7-9 and TRBJ1-2, with D uncertain. Trimming took off 1 base at V and 0 bases at J, with 12 bases between the two ends. CDR1 is SEHNR and CDR2 is FQNEAQ in the germline V gene (reference sequence). CDR3 length: 16 amino acids. Written as DNA, the CDR3 is TGTGCCAGCAGCTTAGGTAGGAGAGGCTCTAACTATGGCTACACCTTC. It translates to CASSLGRRGSNYGYTF.

The chain uses TRBV3-1 (or the pseudogene TRBV3-2) and TRBJ1-2, with 9 bases lining up with TRBD1. Germline values: CDR1 LGHDT, CDR2 YNNKEL (reference sequence). There are 16 residues in the CDR3. Unmatched junction bases numbered 10, after V lost 4 bases and J lost 4 bases. As DNA, the CDR3 is TGTGCCAGCAGCCGCACCTCCGGGACAGGGACCTATGGCTACACCTTC. Its protein is CASSRTSGTGTYGYTF.

The gene calls are TRBV11-3 and TRBJ2-2; tentatively, D is TRBD2 (7 bases). The CDR3 runs 13 residues. Germline CDR1 reads SGHNT; CDR2 reads YENEEA. Between the trimmed V and J ends, which lost 5 bases and 6 bases, there was a span of 10 bases. CDR3 region: CASSDGGPGELFF. The CDR3 coding sequence is TGTGCCAGCAGCGACGGGGGGCCCGGGGAGCTGTTTTTT.

The genes are TRBV18 and TRBJ1-1; D gene unclear. Trimming stripped 3 bases from V and 3 bases from J, with 11 bases between. The CDR3 is 14 amino acids. Germline V lookup: CDR1 KGHSH, CDR2 LQKENI. CDR3 amino acids: CASSPRTRDTEAFF. CDR3 DNA sequence: TGTGCCAGCTCACCCCGGACCCGGGACACTGAAGCTTTCTTT.

V gene TRBV24-1 combines with J gene TRBJ1-4; D gene uncertain. In germline, CDR1 is KGHDR, CDR2 SFDVKD. V gave up 5 bases and J gave up 0 bases, with 6 bases separating them. This CDR3 comprises 14 residues. CDR3: CATSGGATNEKLFF. The CDR3 region has the DNA TGTGCCACCAGTGGGGGTGCAACTAATGAAAAACTGTTTTTT.

This chain uses TRBV9 with TRBJ1-2, with TRBD1 matching over 7 bases. The CDR3 spans 14 residues. Germline V gives CDR1 SGDLS, CDR2 YYNGEE. J was trimmed by 6 bases and V by 4 bases; bases with no gene match: 9. The CDR3, as DNA: TGTGCCAGCAGCCCCGGTGGAGGGGGCGATGGCTACACCTTC. Its translation is CASSPGGGGDGYTF.

The rearrangement joins TRBV28 to TRBJ2-7; D is ambiguous. The V end was cut by 6 bases, the J end by 0 bases, with 15 bases between. Germline-derived CDR1 and CDR2 are MDHEN and SYDVKM. The CDR3 is made up of 15 amino acids. CDR3 loop: CASSAPPTASYEQYF. As DNA, the CDR3 is TGTGCCAGCAGCGCTCCCCCGACTGCCTCCTACGAGCAGTACTTC.

V and J are TRBV9 and TRBJ1-5; possibly TRBD1 for D (5 bases). In germline, CDR1 is SGDLS, CDR2 YYNGEE. The CDR3 extends over 15 amino acids. V lost 4 bases and J lost 0, with 11 bases in between. Here the CDR3 reads CASSNTGHSNQPQHF. CDR3 DNA: TGTGCCAGCAGCAATACGGGGCATAGCAATCAGCCCCAGCATTTT. Variable domain in full (rest from reference TRBV9 and TRBJ1-5): DSGVTQTPKHLITATGQRVTLRCSPRSGDLSVYWYQQSLDQGLQFLIQYYNGEERAKGNILERFSAQQFPDLHSELNLSSLELGDSALYFCASSNTGHSNQPQHFGDGTRLSIL.

The rearrangement uses TRBV20-1 and TRBJ2-6; 11 bases line up with TRBD2. The CDR3 runs to 17 residues. Germline trimming cut 3 bases from V and 0 bases from J; bases unmatched to any gene: 4. Germline V gene data show CDR1 as DFQATT and CDR2 as SNEGSKA (reference sequence). The CDR3 coding sequence is TGCAGTGCTAGTCCTAGCGGGGGGTCCTCTGGGGCCAACGTCCTGACTTTC. It codes for CSASPSGGSSGANVLTF.

The genes are TRBV9 and TRBJ1-5, with D perhaps matching TRBD1 (5 bases). Germline V gene data show CDR1 as SGDLS and CDR2 as YYNGEE. The CDR3 sequence is 13 residues long. V lost 3 bases and J lost 7, with 11 bases in between. Here the CDR3 DNA reads TGTGCCAGCAGCGCAGGTGGGGACCAGCCCCAGCATTTT. Translated: CASSAGGDQPQHF.

In nucleotides, the CDR3 is TGTGCCAGCAGCATACAGGGGCTGTCGGCAGATACGCAGTATTTT. Residues: CASSIQGLSADTQYF. This chain uses TRBV5-8 with TRBJ2-3; 7 bases match TRBD1. Germline-derived CDR1 and CDR2 are SGHTS and YDEGEE. There are 15 residues in the CDR3. Trimming took 4 bases from V and 4 from J; bases not matched to a gene: 9.

The J gene is TRBJ1-4, the V gene TRBV28; D possibly corresponds to TRBD1 (5 bases). Looked up from germline, CDR1 is MDHEN and CDR2 is SYDVKM. CDR3 length: 15 residues. Trimming cost V 3 bases and J 8 bases, with 16 bases left between them. DNA of the CDR3: TGTGCCAGCAGTTTCTCCGGGACCGGCGGGGAAAAACTGTTTTTT. Protein: CASSFSGTGGEKLFF.

In its sample, this clone was seen a few times. The chain is built from TRBV18 and TRBJ2-1, with D possibly TRBD1 on 5 matching bases. CDR1 is KGHSH, CDR2 LQKENI, per germline. V lost 3 bases and J lost 9, with 15 bases in between. This CDR3 is 14 amino acids long. The CDR3 reads CASSPLGAGLEQFF. The CDR3 DNA is TGTGCCAGCTCACCCCTTGGGGCAGGCCTTGAGCAGTTCTTC.

The chain is built from TRBV7-9 and TRBJ2-1; possibly TRBD1 for D (5 bases). Trimming removed 1 base from V and 0 bases from J, with 13 bases in between. The CDR3 is 17 amino acids. The germline V gene encodes CDR1 SEHNR and CDR2 FQNEAQ (reference sequence). CDR3 DNA sequence: TGTGCCAGCAGCTTAGAGGGGCAACAAAGCTCCTACAATGAGCAGTTCTTC. Translated: CASSLEGQQSSYNEQFF.

The chain couples TRBV7-9 to TRBJ2-3; D unclear. This CDR3 spans 14 amino acids. CDR1 is SEHNR and CDR2 is FQNEAQ in the germline V gene (reference sequence). Trimming left V 1 base short and J 0 bases short, with 5 bases between. CDR3 in amino acids: CASSLVSSTDTQYF. The CDR3 region has the DNA TGTGCCAGCAGCTTAGTATCTAGCACAGATACGCAGTATTTT.

The chain combines TRBV5-5 with TRBJ2-1, with 10 bases that match TRBD2. The junction had 17 bases not matched to a gene; V was cut back by 5 bases and J by 0 bases. In germline, CDR1 is SGHKS, CDR2 YYEKEE (reference sequence). The CDR3 loop spans 20 amino acids. CDR3 sequence (DNA): TGTGCCAGCAGGTCCGGACTAGCGGTAACGCACCGGGGCTCCTACAATGAGCAGTTCTTC. Protein sequence: CASRSGLAVTHRGSYNEQFF.

The chain links TRBV2 to TRBJ2-5; TRBD2 aligns across 12 bases. This CDR3 has 15 amino acids. From germline, CDR1 is SNHLY and CDR2 FYNNEI. Germline trimming cut 4 bases from V and 5 bases from J; bases unmatched to any gene: 5. Written as DNA, the CDR3 is TGTGCCAGCAGTGGACTAGCGGGGGTTAGGGAGACCCAGTACTTC. This gives the protein CASSGLAGVRETQYF. The variable domain in full, with the rest retrieved from reference TRBV2 and TRBJ2-5, is EPEVTQTPSHQVTQMGQEVILRCVPISNHLYFYWYRQILGQKVEFLVSFYNNEISEKSEIFDDQFSVERPDGSNFTLKIRSTKLEDSAMYFCASSGLAGVRETQYFGPGTRLLVL.

The chain is built from TRBV7-3 and TRBJ2-3, with D unresolved. V was pared by 5 bases and J by 5 bases, with 8 bases between. This CDR3 is 12 amino acids long. Germline CDR1 is SGHTA and CDR2 is FQGTGA. CDR3 nucleotide sequence: TGTGCCAGCAGCCACCCCAAAGATACGCAGTATTTT. It yields the protein CASSHPKDTQYF.

This clone came up once. The rearrangement joins TRBV7-9 to TRBJ2-1, with D possibly TRBD2 on 5 matching bases. The CDR3 length is 12 residues. CDR1 is SEHNR, CDR2 FQNEAQ, per germline (reference sequence). The ends were cut back, 5 bases at V and 7 bases at J, with 9 bases in the middle. CDR3 bases: TGTGCCAGCAGCCCAAGGGAGAATGAGCAGTTCTTC. As protein: CASSPRENEQFF.

This clone was seen just once. Other DNA sequences within the sample encode an identical CDR3. The rearrangement joins TRBV9 to TRBJ2-1, with a possible D match to TRBD2 (5 bases). The CDR3 spans 10 residues. V dropped 7 bases and J dropped 6 bases, with 5 bases sitting between them. Germline loops: CDR1 SGDLS, CDR2 YYNGEE. The CDR3 reads CASGGNEQFF. For the CDR3, the DNA is TGTGCCAGCGGAGGCAATGAGCAGTTCTTC.